The 28 T cell receptor beta chains below all came from one sample that was sequenced in a study of blood T cell repertoires in COVID-19. Data came from immunoSEQ multiplex PCR; TCRdb stores just in-frame clones and leaves some out. This table has about 250,000 clones, roughly 80% appearing once. Specimen: peripheral blood. The receptor set was obtained from an elderly man with acute or convalescent COVID-19.

The chain is built from TRBV6-6 and TRBJ1-1, with D uncertain. The CDR3 loop spans 14 amino acids. Germline V lookup: CDR1 MNHNY, CDR2 SVGAGI (reference sequence). V gave up 2 bases and J gave up 1 base, with 8 bases separating them. The CDR3 region is CASSYAEPNTEAFF. The CDR3 DNA sequence: TGTGCCAGCAGTTACGCAGAACCGAACACTGAAGCTTTCTTT.

V is TRBV6-6 and J is TRBJ2-1; TRBD2 matches at 8 bases. This CDR3 has 15 residues. With 2 bases clipped from V and 3 bases from J, the junction kept 3 bases outside the gene matches. Germline CDR1 and CDR2: MNHNY and SVGAGI (reference sequence). CDR3 amino acids: CASSYRAGGYNEQFF. The CDR3 region has the DNA TGTGCCAGCAGTTACAGGGCGGGGGGCTACAATGAGCAGTTCTTC.

The gene calls are TRBV7-8 and TRBJ2-7, with 7 bases fitting TRBD1. CDR3 size: 12 residues. The ends lost 7 bases at V and 6 bases at J; junction bases unmatched: 6. The germline gives CDR1 SGHVS, CDR2 FQNEAQ. CDR3 amino acids: CASTRQGGEQYF. In DNA, the CDR3 is TGTGCCAGCACCCGACAGGGCGGCGAGCAGTACTTC.

This chain connects TRBV19 to TRBJ1-1; no firm D call. Germline loops: CDR1 LNHDA, CDR2 SQIVND (reference sequence). The germline V and J ends were trimmed by 0 bases and 0 bases, with 8 bases remaining between them. The CDR3 covers 15 residues. The CDR3 reads CASSIDTALNTEAFF. For the CDR3, the DNA is TGTGCCAGTAGTATAGATACAGCCCTGAACACTGAAGCTTTCTTT.

The V gene is TRBV6-4, the J gene TRBJ2-2; tentatively, D is TRBD2 (5 bases). The CDR3 runs to 15 residues. Trimming took 4 bases from V and 4 from J, leaving 13 bases between them. CDR1 and CDR2 from the germline V gene are MRHNA and SNTAGT. This chain's CDR3 is CASSVSAGFTGELFF. The CDR3 nucleotides read TGTGCCAGCAGTGTTAGCGCGGGCTTCACCGGGGAGCTGTTTTTT.

The chain combines TRBV3-1 (or the pseudogene TRBV3-2) with TRBJ2-3, with 12 bases identical to TRBD2. Germline CDR1 and CDR2: LGHDT and YNNKEL (reference sequence). The V segment lost 4 bases and the J segment 6 bases; nucleotides outside the gene matches: 5. The CDR3 is 15 amino acids. CDR3 in DNA: TGTGCCAGCAGCCTTACTAGCGGGAGGCCCGATACGCAGTATTTT. Translated, it gives CASSLTSGRPDTQYF.

The chain is built from TRBV18 and TRBJ1-1, with 7 positions matching TRBD1. V dropped 6 bases and J dropped 0; count of bases not matched to a gene: 13. From germline, CDR1 is KGHSH and CDR2 LQKENI. The CDR3 contains 17 residues. The CDR3 sequence is CASSSRGDSGLNTEAFF. The DNA of the CDR3 is TGTGCCAGCTCCTCAAGGGGGGACAGTGGGTTGAACACTGAAGCTTTCTTT.

The chain employs TRBV6-5 and TRBJ1-2, with a tentative D call TRBD1 (5 bases). Trimming stripped 10 bases from V and 8 bases from J, with 26 bases between. This CDR3 is built from 15 residues. Germline lookup yields CDR1 MNHEY and CDR2 SVGAGI. The DNA for the CDR3 is TGTGCCACCCTCCGGCGAGCACAGGCGACCGAAGGCTACACCTTC. Translating it yields CATLRRAQATEGYTF.

The chain uses TRBV5-1 and TRBJ2-4; D remains unclear. Trimming removed 0 bases at V and 0 bases at J, with 10 bases between. The CDR3 sequence is 16 residues long. Germline lookup yields CDR1 SGHRS and CDR2 YFSETQ. CDR3 residues: CASSLGDDLAKNIQYF. CDR3 coding DNA: TGCGCCAGCAGCTTGGGCGACGACTTAGCCAAAAACATTCAGTACTTC. The full variable domain, rest sourced from reference TRBV5-1 and TRBJ2-4, is KAGVTQTPRYLIKTRGQQVTLSCSPISGHRSVSWYQQTPGQGLQFLFEYFSETQRNKGNFPGRFSGRQFSNSRSEMNVSTLELGDSALYLCASSLGDDLAKNIQYFGAGTRLSVL.

On this clone itself: Other nucleotide sequences from this sample produce the same CDR3. The J gene is TRBJ1-5, the V gene TRBV18, with 7 bases aligning to TRBD1. The CDR3 has 14 residues. Germline CDR1 reads KGHSH; CDR2 reads LQKENI. With V trimmed by 2 bases and J by 4 bases, 2 bases remained unmatched. CDR3 coding DNA: TGTGCCAGCTCACCAGGGACAGCAAATCAGCCCCAGCATTTT. It translates to CASSPGTANQPQHF.

This clone was seen only a few times. The DNA of the CDR3 is TGTGCCAGCAGTGGACTAGCGTCGTTCCAAGAGACCCAGTACTTC. It translates to CASSGLASFQETQYF. The chain carries TRBV2 and TRBJ2-5, with TRBD2 identical over 8 bases. With 4 bases clipped from V and 1 base from J, the junction kept 5 bases outside the gene matches. The CDR3 has 15 amino acids. In germline, CDR1 is SNHLY, CDR2 FYNNEI.

This clone has more than one count but fewer than ten. Here the CDR3 reads CAGGTGSSGYTF. DNA of the CDR3: TGTGCCGGCGGGACAGGGTCGAGTGGCTACACCTTC. The chain is built from TRBV5-4 and TRBJ1-2, with 9 bases aligning to TRBD1. Germline trimming cut 10 bases from V and 7 bases from J; bases unmatched to any gene: 8. The CDR3 is 12 residues long. The germline CDR1 and CDR2 sequences are SGHNT and YYREEE (reference sequence).

This chain connects TRBV10-3 to TRBJ1-1; tentative D call: TRBD1 (5 bases). The CDR3 covers 14 residues. Trimming took 4 bases from V and 1 from J, leaving 10 bases between them. Germline V gene sequence: CDR1 ENHRY, CDR2 SYGVKD. The CDR3 sequence: CAISAGRANTEAFF. The CDR3 bases are TGTGCCATCAGTGCTGGCAGGGCGAACACTGAAGCTTTCTTT.

This clone came up a few times. The chain carries TRBV11-1 and TRBJ2-5; D perhaps matches TRBD2 (6 bases). Germline V gene sequence: CDR1 SGHAT, CDR2 FQDESV (reference sequence). The CDR3 is made up of 15 amino acids. Trimming took 0 bases from V and 2 from J, leaving 10 bases between them. The CDR3 DNA reads TGTGCCAGCAGCTTAGCCCCGGGGGTGCAAGAGACCCAGTACTTC. Translating gives CASSLAPGVQETQYF.

The chain recombines TRBV6-5 with TRBJ2-5; 7 bases fit TRBD2. This CDR3 has 13 amino acids. CDR1 and CDR2 (germline): MNHEY, SVGAGI. With 10 bases clipped from V and 5 bases from J, the junction kept 10 bases outside the gene matches. This CDR3 is CATREGREETQYF. The CDR3 DNA sequence: TGTGCCACAAGGGAGGGCCGCGAGGAGACCCAGTACTTC.

CDR3 loop: CASSVDARGRLFF. CDR3 coding DNA: TGTGCCAGCAGCGTAGACGCCAGGGGGCGACTGTTTTTT. This sequence joins TRBV9 and TRBJ1-4; TRBD1 matches 8 bases. Germline lookup yields CDR1 SGDLS and CDR2 YYNGEE. There are 13 residues in the CDR3. V shed 0 bases, J shed 13 bases, and the junction held 5 bases outside the gene matches.

The chain is built from TRBV5-1 and TRBJ1-6; D perhaps matches TRBD1 (5 bases). There are 16 residues in the CDR3. Germline values: CDR1 SGHRS, CDR2 YFSETQ. Deletions cut 0 bases from V and 10 bases from J, with 17 bases between. CDR3 in amino acids: CASSLDDEAGLSPLHF. The CDR3, as DNA: TGCGCCAGCAGCTTGGATGACGAGGCAGGGTTGTCACCCCTCCACTTT. Combining the CDR3 with reference TRBV5-1 and TRBJ1-6 gives the whole variable domain KAGVTQTPRYLIKTRGQQVTLSCSPISGHRSVSWYQQTPGQGLQFLFEYFSETQRNKGNFPGRFSGRQFSNSRSEMNVSTLELGDSALYLCASSLDDEAGLSPLHFGNGTRLTVT.

This sequence joins TRBV2 and TRBJ1-4; TRBD1 aligns across 7 bases. The V gene end was trimmed by 7 bases and the J gene end by 5 bases; junction bases not matched to a gene: 7. The germline CDR1 and CDR2 sequences are SNHLY and FYNNEI. The CDR3 is 14 residues long. The CDR3 is CASNLGQRNEKLFF. Here the CDR3 DNA reads TGTGCCAGCAACCTGGGACAGCGAAATGAAAAACTGTTTTTT.

The V gene is TRBV27, the J gene TRBJ2-7, with 8 positions matching TRBD2. The ends lost 4 bases at V and 3 bases at J; junction bases unmatched: 2. The CDR3 length is 13 residues. Germline CDR1 and CDR2: MNHEY and SMNVEV (reference sequence). CDR3 sequence reads: CASSSGGGYEQYF. CDR3 nucleotides: TGTGCCAGCAGTTCGGGGGGGGGCTACGAGCAGTACTTC.

This clone showed up just a few times. This sequence joins TRBV2 and TRBJ2-5; no clear D gene. This CDR3 comprises 10 residues. V lost 5 bases, J lost 6 bases, and 4 bases lay in between. Germline V gene lookup returns CDR1 SNHLY and CDR2 FYNNEI. The CDR3 protein is CASSLKTQYF. CDR3 DNA sequence: TGTGCCAGCAGTCTTAAGACCCAGTACTTC.

The chain combines TRBV11-2 with TRBJ1-6; tentative D call: TRBD1 (6 bases). Trimming cost V 4 bases and J 8 bases, with 21 bases left between them. Looked up from germline, CDR1 is SGHAT and CDR2 is FQNNGV. The CDR3 contains 17 residues. The DNA of the CDR3 is TGTGCCAGCAGCTCCAAAAAAACCGGGACATCCCATTCACCCCTCCACTTT. Translating gives CASSSKKTGTSHSPLHF.

The chain has TRBV12-3 or TRBV12-4 and TRBJ1-2; a possible D gene is TRBD1 (6 bases). The CDR3 is made up of 13 amino acids. Trimming cost V 4 bases and J 2 bases, with 8 bases left between them. The DNA of the CDR3 is TGTGCCAGCAGTTGGGACAAGAACTATGGCTACACCTTC. Its protein product is CASSWDKNYGYTF.

The rearrangement uses TRBV10-3 and TRBJ2-7; 8 bases match TRBD1. The germline CDR1 and CDR2 sequences are ENHRY and SYGVKD. There are 14 residues in the CDR3. Losses at the gene ends were 6 bases for V and 7 bases for J; bases not matched to a gene: 11. This CDR3 reads CAISGTGPISEQYF. The CDR3 nucleotides are TGTGCCATCAGCGGGACAGGTCCAATTAGTGAGCAGTACTTC.

The rearrangement joins TRBV7-9 to TRBJ1-1; no clear D. CDR1 is SEHNR, CDR2 FQNEAQ, per germline (reference sequence). Trimming took off 1 base at V and 0 bases at J, with 6 bases between the two ends. The CDR3 length is 14 residues. This CDR3 reads CASSLGTVNTEAFF. The CDR3 DNA follows: TGTGCCAGCAGCTTAGGAACGGTGAACACTGAAGCTTTCTTT.

The gene calls are TRBV10-2 and TRBJ2-7, with 10 bases fitting TRBD1. This CDR3 is 17 amino acids long. V shed 4 bases and J 1 base; nucleotides not matched to a gene: 10. Germline CDR1 WSHSY, CDR2 SAAADI. This chain's CDR3 is CASSGFRDRGLSYEQYF. The DNA of the CDR3 is TGCGCCAGCAGTGGTTTCCGGGACAGGGGATTGTCCTACGAGCAGTACTTC.

The rearrangement joins TRBV4-2 to TRBJ2-1; 13 bases agree with TRBD2. Losses at the gene ends were 3 bases for V and 8 bases for J; bases not matched to a gene: 7. The CDR3 totals 16 residues. Looked up from germline, CDR1 is LGHNA and CDR2 is YNFKEQ. CDR3: CASSQHGTSGIDEQFF. The CDR3 DNA reads as TGTGCCAGCAGCCAGCATGGGACTAGCGGGATCGATGAGCAGTTCTTC.

CDR3: CASSIIGQGNSPLHF. CDR3 bases: TGTGCCAGCAGTATCATCGGACAGGGGAATTCACCCCTCCACTTT. The V and J genes are TRBV28 and TRBJ1-6; 9 nucleotides match TRBD1. V dropped 5 bases and J dropped 7; count of bases not matched to a gene: 6. This CDR3 is built from 15 residues. Germline values: CDR1 MDHEN, CDR2 SYDVKM. Using reference TRBV28 and TRBJ1-6 for the parts outside the CDR3, the full variable domain is DVKVTQSSRYLVKRTGEKVFLECVQDMDHENMFWYRQDPGLGLRLIYFSYDVKMKEKGDIPEGYSVSREKKERFSLILESASTNQTSMYLCASSIIGQGNSPLHFGNGTRLTVT.

V and J are TRBV28 and TRBJ2-7; D not resolved. The germline V gene encodes CDR1 MDHEN and CDR2 SYDVKM. The V end was cut by 5 bases, the J end by 6 bases, with 11 bases between. The CDR3 loop spans 12 amino acids. CDR3 sequence: CASSLLTGEQYF. CDR3 nucleotide sequence: TGTGCCAGCAGTCTCCTGACTGGCGAGCAGTACTTC. Together with reference TRBV28 and TRBJ2-7, the CDR3 gives the full variable domain: DVKVTQSSRYLVKRTGEKVFLECVQDMDHENMFWYRQDPGLGLRLIYFSYDVKMKEKGDIPEGYSVSREKKERFSLILESASTNQTSMYLCASSLLTGEQYFGPGTRLTVT.